This T cell receptor (beta chain) is from a study of naive and memory T cell subsets. Study-wide results and limits: Naive repertoires, especially CD8, held a few larger clonotypes, possibly memory cells re-expressing CD45RA.

From germline, CDR1 is MDHEN and CDR2 SYDVKM. V shed 6 bases and J 6 bases; nucleotides not matched to a gene: 11. This CDR3 is 15 amino acids long. The beta constant-region primer was an equimolar mix of two oligonucleotides covering TRBC1 and TRBC2. Nested alpha and beta constant-region primers with the SP2 primer drove four PCR rounds on ligated cDNA. TCRdb processed the UMI-ligation and nested PCR reads anew with MiXCR; each CDR3 protein has one entry. This sample carries under 150,000 distinct CDR3 sequences, about 20% of them seen once, and the ten largest clones take 0.6% to 0.7%. Note on this clonotype: The target antigen is unknown.

Sequences were obtained from naive CD8+ T cells from blood. V and J are TRBV28 and TRBJ2-3; 8 bases map to TRBD1. This TCR was sampled from a human donor in good health. CDR3 bases: TGTGCCAGCAGCTCAGGGGGCGGATATTGGGATACGCAGTATTTT. It translates to CASSSGGGYWDTQYF. Full variable domain (missing parts from reference TRBV28 and TRBJ2-3): DVKVTQSSRYLVKRTGEKVFLECVQDMDHENMFWYRQDPGLGLRLIYFSYDVKMKEKGDIPEGYSVSREKKERFSLILESASTNQTSMYLCASSSGGGYWDTQYFGPGTRLTVL.